A single sample gave rise to the 17 T cell receptor beta chains below, sequenced in a study of shared clonotypes between healthy human individuals. Sequencing used immunoSEQ multiplex PCR; TCRdb keeps in-frame clones, though not all of them. The sample includes more than 2 million clones, just under 95% of them seen just once. CD45RO-negative CD8 cells positively selected for CCR7 made up the naive population, which excluded terminally differentiated effector memory CD45RA+ cells. Sequencing was done on a sample of naive CD8+ T cells sorted from blood. These receptors came from a man younger than 30 in good health.

The chain uses TRBV7-6 and TRBJ2-3; D call uncertain. This CDR3 comprises 15 residues. V shed 0 bases and J shed 4 bases, with 11 bases lying between them. Germline lookup yields CDR1 SGHVS and CDR2 FNYEAQ. This chain's CDR3 is CASSLAWQASDTQYF. The CDR3 nucleotides read TGTGCCAGCAGCTTAGCGTGGCAGGCTTCAGATACGCAGTATTTT.

This clone was recorded once. This chain joins TRBV6-1 and TRBJ2-7; the D gene is possibly TRBD1 (6 bases). The V end lost 2 bases, the J end lost 2 bases, and 16 bases lay between the germline ends. The CDR3 has 16 residues. Per germline, CDR1 MNHNS and CDR2 SASEGT. CDR3: CASSELPGAHPYEQYF. The CDR3 DNA sequence: TGTGCCAGCAGTGAATTACCAGGGGCCCACCCCTACGAGCAGTACTTC.

A word on this clone: This same CDR3 is encoded by further DNA sequences in the sample. The V gene is TRBV28, the J gene TRBJ1-6; D is perhaps TRBD1 (5 bases). CDR1 is MDHEN and CDR2 is SYDVKM in the germline V gene. Trimming took off 3 bases at V and 9 bases at J, with 12 bases between the two ends. CDR3 length: 14 amino acids. The CDR3 loop is CASSFRQGGSPLHF. The CDR3 nucleotides read TGTGCCAGCAGTTTTCGCCAGGGTGGTTCACCCCTCCACTTT.

This chain uses TRBV7-6 with TRBJ2-1; tentative D call: TRBD2 (5 bases). Trimming removed 0 bases at V and 0 bases at J, with 9 bases between. This CDR3 has 16 amino acids. Germline values: CDR1 SGHVS, CDR2 FNYEAQ. CDR3 in DNA: TGTGCCAGCAGCTTAGCGACGCGGGCCTCCTACAATGAGCAGTTCTTC. It yields the protein CASSLATRASYNEQFF.

This clone was seen just once. The rearrangement uses TRBV11-2 and TRBJ2-7; D call uncertain. The germline V gene has CDR1 SGHAT and CDR2 FQNNGV. The CDR3 loop spans 15 amino acids. V shed 1 base and J shed 3 bases, with 13 bases lying between them. CDR3 region: CASSLASEPLYEQYF. The DNA for the CDR3 is TGTGCCAGCAGCTTAGCCTCGGAGCCGCTCTACGAGCAGTACTTC.

Written as DNA, the CDR3 is TGTGCCAGCAGCCACTGGGACATAAAGACAGATACGCAGTATTTT. Amino acids: CASSHWDIKTDTQYF. The J gene is TRBJ2-3, the V gene TRBV7-2; D might be TRBD1 (6 bases). The germline V gene has CDR1 SGHTA and CDR2 FQGNSA. This CDR3 spans 15 amino acids. V lost 5 bases to trimming and J lost 3 bases, with 15 bases between them.

The rearrangement joins TRBV5-6 to TRBJ2-2; D call uncertain. The germline V gene has CDR1 SGHDT and CDR2 YYEEEE. V lost 1 base, J lost 4 bases, and 11 bases lay in between. The length of the CDR3 is 15 residues. The CDR3 sequence: CASSLSWEGTGELFF. CDR3 coding DNA: TGTGCCAGCAGCTTGAGCTGGGAAGGCACCGGGGAGCTGTTTTTT.

J is TRBJ2-1 and V is TRBV7-2; D is unresolved. Trimming pared 3 bases from V and 9 bases from J, leaving 12 bases between. Looked up from germline, CDR1 is SGHTA and CDR2 is FQGNSA. This CDR3 is 13 amino acids long. The CDR3 region has the DNA TGTGCCAGCAGCTTCGCAGGACGGATTGAGCAGTTCTTC. This encodes CASSFAGRIEQFF. Based on the CDR3 plus reference TRBV7-2 and TRBJ2-1, the full variable domain is GAGVSQSPSNKVTEKGKDVELRCDPISGHTALYWYRQSLGQGLEFLIYFQGNSAPDKSGLPSDRFSAERTGGSVSTLTIQRTQQEDSAVYLCASSFAGRIEQFFGPGTRLTVL.

The chain links TRBV13 to TRBJ2-1; a possible D gene is TRBD2 (6 bases). CDR3 length equals 12 residues. Trimming removed 5 bases from V and 6 bases from J, with 8 bases in between. Germline lookup yields CDR1 PRHDT and CDR2 FYEKMQ (reference sequence). CDR3 sequence (DNA): TGTGCCAGCAGCGAGACTAGCAATGAGCAGTTCTTC. Protein sequence: CASSETSNEQFF.

The chain uses TRBV10-2 and TRBJ1-2, with 7 bases lining up with TRBD1. Germline lookup yields CDR1 WSHSY and CDR2 SAAADI. V dropped 4 bases and J dropped 6; count of bases not matched to a gene: 8. The CDR3 is 14 amino acids. The CDR3 loop is CASSALDRSNGYTF. CDR3 sequence (DNA): TGCGCCAGCAGTGCCCTGGACAGGTCCAATGGCTACACCTTC.

This clone was recorded only once. The chain has TRBV30 and TRBJ2-2; TRBD2 matches at 10 bases. Germline V lookup: CDR1 GTSNPN, CDR2 SVGIG (reference sequence). V gave up 4 bases and J gave up 6 bases; unmatched junction bases: 14. The CDR3 extends over 17 amino acids. The CDR3 here is CAWTGLAGAVRPGELFF. The CDR3, as DNA: TGTGCCTGGACGGGGCTAGCGGGAGCGGTGCGCCCCGGGGAGCTGTTTTTT.

This chain joins TRBV6-1 and TRBJ2-5, with 11 nucleotides matching TRBD2. Germline CDR1 is MNHNS and CDR2 is SASEGT. The trim removed 2 bases at V and 6 bases at J, leaving 5 bases unmatched. CDR3 length: 15 residues. The CDR3 DNA sequence: TGTGCCAGCAGTGAAAGTAGCGGGAGGGTAAAGACCCAGTACTTC. Protein: CASSESSGRVKTQYF.

This clone was counted only a few times. The chain links TRBV18 to TRBJ1-1; maybe TRBD1 (5 bases). Germline lookup yields CDR1 KGHSH and CDR2 LQKENI. CDR3 length equals 14 residues. V gave up 3 bases and J gave up 7 bases, with 15 bases separating them. DNA for the CDR3: TGTGCCAGCTCACCGATGGGGGGGACTAATGAAGCTTTCTTT. It yields the protein CASSPMGGTNEAFF.

The rearrangement links TRBV9 to TRBJ2-1; 10 bases map to TRBD2. Germline loops: CDR1 SGDLS, CDR2 YYNGEE. After removal of 3 bases from V and 0 bases from J, the junction contained 6 bases not matched to a gene. The CDR3 contains 17 residues. The CDR3, as DNA: TGTGCCAGCAGCGGCAGACTAGCGGGCAACTCCTACAATGAGCAGTTCTTC. Its protein is CASSGRLAGNSYNEQFF.

The chain combines TRBV27 with TRBJ1-4, with D possibly being TRBD1 (5 bases). Trimming left V 3 bases short and J 2 bases short, with 16 bases between. Germline V gives CDR1 MNHEY, CDR2 SMNVEV (reference sequence). The CDR3 consists of 17 residues. The CDR3 sequence: CASSFRPLGTTNEKLFF. The DNA for the CDR3 is TGTGCCAGCAGTTTCCGTCCCCTCGGGACCACTAATGAAAAACTGTTTTTT. Looking up the rest from reference TRBV27 and TRBJ1-4 gives the full variable domain: EAQVTQNPRYLITVTGKKLTVTCSQNMNHEYMSWYRQDPGLGLRQIYYSMNVEVTDKGDVPEGYKVSRKEKRNFPLILESPSPNQTSLYFCASSFRPLGTTNEKLFFGSGTQLSVL.

The chain couples TRBV7-9 to TRBJ1-1; 7 bases match TRBD1. V was pared by 6 bases and J by 1 base, with 5 bases of the junction left unmatched. Germline V gene data show CDR1 as SEHNR and CDR2 as FQNEAQ (reference sequence). The CDR3 length is 14 residues. CDR3 region: CASRGTARNTEAFF. The CDR3 DNA is TGTGCCAGCAGAGGGACAGCCCGGAACACTGAAGCTTTCTTT.

The chain joins TRBV4-3 to TRBJ2-3; TRBD2 matches at 7 bases. CDR3 length: 19 amino acids. From germline, CDR1 is LGHNA and CDR2 YSLEER. With V trimmed by 3 bases and J by 0 bases, 15 bases remained unmatched. Written as DNA, the CDR3 is TGCGCCAGCAGCCATTACTCCTTGGGGCCTAGCGGAAGCACAGATACGCAGTATTTT. Its translation: CASSHYSLGPSGSTDTQYF.